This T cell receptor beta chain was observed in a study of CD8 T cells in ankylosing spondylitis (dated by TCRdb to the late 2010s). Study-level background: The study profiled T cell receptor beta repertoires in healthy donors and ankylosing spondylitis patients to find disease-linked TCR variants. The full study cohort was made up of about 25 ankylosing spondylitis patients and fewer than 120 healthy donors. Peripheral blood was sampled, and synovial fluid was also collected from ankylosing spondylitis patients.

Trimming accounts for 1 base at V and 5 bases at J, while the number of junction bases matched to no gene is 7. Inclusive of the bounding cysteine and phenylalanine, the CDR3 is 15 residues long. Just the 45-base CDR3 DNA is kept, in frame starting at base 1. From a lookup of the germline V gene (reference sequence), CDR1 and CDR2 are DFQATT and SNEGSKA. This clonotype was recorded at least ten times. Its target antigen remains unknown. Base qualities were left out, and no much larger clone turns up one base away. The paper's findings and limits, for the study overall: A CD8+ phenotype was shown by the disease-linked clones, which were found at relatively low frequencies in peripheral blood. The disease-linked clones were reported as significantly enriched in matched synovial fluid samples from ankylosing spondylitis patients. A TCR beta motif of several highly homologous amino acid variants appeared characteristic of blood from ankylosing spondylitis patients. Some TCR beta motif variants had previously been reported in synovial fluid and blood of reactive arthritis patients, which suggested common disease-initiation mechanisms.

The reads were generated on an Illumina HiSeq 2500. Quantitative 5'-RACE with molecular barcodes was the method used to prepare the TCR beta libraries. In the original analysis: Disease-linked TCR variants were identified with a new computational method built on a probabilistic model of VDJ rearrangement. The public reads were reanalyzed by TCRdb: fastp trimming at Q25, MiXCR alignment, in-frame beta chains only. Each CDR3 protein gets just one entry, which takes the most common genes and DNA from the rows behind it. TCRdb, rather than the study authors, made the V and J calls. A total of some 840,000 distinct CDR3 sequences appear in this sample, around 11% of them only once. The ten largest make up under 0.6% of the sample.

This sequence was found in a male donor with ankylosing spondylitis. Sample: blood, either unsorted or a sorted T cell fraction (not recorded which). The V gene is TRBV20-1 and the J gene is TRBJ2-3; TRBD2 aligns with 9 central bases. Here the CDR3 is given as CSARVWTSEKDTQYF. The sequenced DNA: TGCAGTGCTAGAGTATGGACTAGCGAGAAAGATACGCAGTATTTT.